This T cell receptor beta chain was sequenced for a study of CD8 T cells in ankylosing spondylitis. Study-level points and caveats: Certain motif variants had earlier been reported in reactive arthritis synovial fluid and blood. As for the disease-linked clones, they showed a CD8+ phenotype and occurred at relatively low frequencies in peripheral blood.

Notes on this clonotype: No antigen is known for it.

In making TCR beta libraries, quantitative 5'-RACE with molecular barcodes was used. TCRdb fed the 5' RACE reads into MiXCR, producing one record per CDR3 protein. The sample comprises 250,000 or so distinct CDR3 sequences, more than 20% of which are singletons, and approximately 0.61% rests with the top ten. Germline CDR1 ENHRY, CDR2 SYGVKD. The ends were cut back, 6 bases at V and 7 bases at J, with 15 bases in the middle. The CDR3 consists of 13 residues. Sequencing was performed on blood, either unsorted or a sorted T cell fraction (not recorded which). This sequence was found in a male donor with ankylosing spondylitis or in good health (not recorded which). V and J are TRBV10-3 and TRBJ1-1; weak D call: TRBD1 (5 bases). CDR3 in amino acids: CAISIQEQSEAFF. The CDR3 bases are TGTGCCATCAGCATACAGGAACAGAGTGAAGCTTTCTTT.